These 2 T cell receptor beta chains were sequenced from one sample in a study of OX40 agonist ivuxolimab in advanced cancers. The data were produced by immunoSEQ multiplex PCR, yet TCRdb's version contains in-frame clones alone and is incomplete. The profile shows about 46,000 clones, 91% of them singletons. The sequencing here drew on CD4+ or CD8+ T cells sorted from blood, taken in a trial of the OX40 agonist ivuxolimab. The source is an adult with an advanced solid tumor such as melanoma, head and neck, liver or kidney cancer.

V gene TRBV5-1 combines with J gene TRBJ2-7, with TRBD2 identical over 9 bases. The CDR3 runs 13 residues. After removal of 4 bases from V and 4 bases from J, the junction contained 3 bases not matched to a gene. Germline CDR1 SGHRS, CDR2 YFSETQ. In nucleotides, the CDR3 is TGCGCCAGCAGCCCTCTAGCGGGGTACGAGCAGTACGTC. Its translation: CASSPLAGYEQYV.

The J gene is TRBJ2-1, the V gene TRBV6-5; 10 nucleotides line up with TRBD1. V lost 4 bases to trimming and J lost 6 bases; unmatched junction nucleotides: 6. Germline V gene lookup returns CDR1 MNHEY and CDR2 SVGAGI. The CDR3 consists of 15 residues. The CDR3 loop reads CASSLMTGGFNEQFF. CDR3 DNA: TGTGCCAGCAGTTTGATGACAGGGGGCTTCAATGAGCAGTTCTTC.